A single sample gave rise to the 5 T cell receptor beta chains below, sequenced in a study of Ad26.COV2.S vaccination and SARS-CoV-2 variants. The assay was immunoSEQ multiplex PCR, and TCRdb's table has in-frame clones only and misses some. The repertoire holds some 250,000 clones, with approximately 88% as singletons. Treatment defined: 15 to 20 received Ad26.COV2.S at low or high dose, single or two shots; roughly five received placebo; per-sample allocation not given. All samples were drawn on day 63, counting from the first vaccine or placebo injection. This specimen was peripheral blood, taken in a trial of Ad26.COV2.S vaccine versus placebo. These receptors were collected from a person aged 18-65 years who received the Ad26.COV2.S COVID-19 vaccine or a placebo.

This clone occurred a few times. V and J are TRBV15 and TRBJ1-5, with 7 bases that match TRBD1. The CDR3 is 13 amino acids. The J segment lost 6 bases and the V segment lost 4 bases, leaving 3 bases of the junction unmatched. The germline V gene encodes CDR1 LNHNV and CDR2 YYDKDF (reference sequence). This CDR3 reads CATSIQGTQPQHF. CDR3 bases: TGTGCCACCAGCATACAGGGGACTCAGCCCCAGCATTTT.

The chain is built from TRBV5-6 and TRBJ1-4; the D is unclear. Germline V gene lookup returns CDR1 SGHDT and CDR2 YYEEEE. This CDR3 region has 14 residues. The V end lost 4 bases, the J end lost 5 bases, and 12 bases lay between the germline ends. The CDR3 protein is CASSPGYGNEKLFF. Here the CDR3 DNA reads TGTGCCAGCAGCCCGGGTTATGGGAATGAAAAACTGTTTTTT.

The rearrangement joins TRBV11-2 to TRBJ2-5; D gene unclear. The V gene's germline CDR1 is SGHAT and CDR2 FQNNGV. The V gene lost 5 bases and the J gene lost 7 bases, with 17 bases spanning the gap. This CDR3 is 14 amino acids long. The CDR3 protein is CASSENSPRGTQYF. CDR3 coding DNA: TGTGCCAGCAGCGAGAACAGTCCGAGAGGGACCCAGTACTTC.

This chain connects TRBV5-5 to TRBJ2-7; 9 positions match TRBD1. The trim removed 4 bases at V and 6 bases at J, leaving 8 bases unmatched. Per germline, CDR1 SGHKS and CDR2 YYEKEE (reference sequence). CDR3 length: 14 residues. CDR3 sequence reads: CASSDRDRVSEQYF. CDR3 DNA sequence: TGTGCCAGCAGCGACCGGGACAGGGTGTCCGAGCAGTACTTC.

CDR3 nucleotides: TGTGCCAGTAGTATGGGACAAAGCTCCTACAATGAGCAGTTCTTC. Translation gives CASSMGQSSYNEQFF. V is TRBV19 and J is TRBJ2-1, with D perhaps matching TRBD1 (6 bases). Trimming cost V 3 bases and J 0 bases, with 9 bases left between them. Germline V gives CDR1 LNHDA, CDR2 SQIVND (reference sequence). This CDR3 has 15 residues.